The 17 T cell receptor beta chains below all came from one sample that was sequenced in a study of blood T cell repertoires in COVID-19. Only in-frame clones appear in the TCRdb table, and some are missing; sequencing was by immunoSEQ multiplex PCR. The repertoire has 250,000 to 350,000 clones, roughly 83% of them found once; the top ten carry roughly 1.5%. The specimen sequenced was peripheral blood. The origin of the receptors is a human donor with COVID-19, enrolled during active disease. The donor label of this sample is uncertain.

The chain has TRBV5-1 and TRBJ1-6; D ambiguous. This CDR3 is built from 14 residues. Germline CDR1 reads SGHRS; CDR2 reads YFSETQ. Trimming stripped 3 bases from V and 9 bases from J, with 13 bases between. The CDR3 bases are TGCGCCAGCAGCTCGGAGTATATTAGTTCACCCCTCCACTTT. Its translation is CASSSEYISSPLHF.

CDR3 nucleotide sequence: TGCGCCAGCAGCTTGGAATCCAAGCAGTACTTC. The encoded protein is CASSLESKQYF. The chain links TRBV5-1 to TRBJ2-7, with D unclear. The CDR3 totals 11 residues. Germline CDR1 is SGHRS and CDR2 is YFSETQ. The V end was cut by 0 bases, the J end by 8 bases, with 6 bases between.

The V call is TRBV15, the J call TRBJ1-4, with 9 bases identical to TRBD1. The V gene's germline CDR1 is LNHNV and CDR2 YYDKDF (reference sequence). This CDR3 has 16 residues. The junction had 7 bases not matched to a gene; V was cut back by 1 base and J by 7 bases. DNA of the CDR3: TGTGCCACCAGCAGAGTCGGGGGACAGGGCGCTGAAAAACTGTTTTTT. Translating it yields CATSRVGGQGAEKLFF. Looking up the rest from reference TRBV15 and TRBJ1-4 gives the full variable domain: DAMVIQNPRYQVTQFGKPVTLSCSQTLNHNVMYWYQQKSSQAPKLLFHYYDKDFNNEADTPDNFQSRRPNTSFCFLDIRSPGLGDTAMYLCATSRVGGQGAEKLFFGSGTQLSVL.

The chain links TRBV29-1 to TRBJ2-1; TRBD2 matches at 7 bases. The CDR3 loop spans 14 amino acids. CDR1 and CDR2 (germline): SQVTM, ANQGSEA. The V gene end was trimmed by 3 bases and the J gene end by 8 bases; junction bases not matched to a gene: 10. In DNA, the CDR3 is TGCAGCGTTGACACGGGAGGAATTAGGGATGAGCAGTTCTTC. Translating gives CSVDTGGIRDEQFF.

The chain links TRBV27 to TRBJ2-2; tentative D call: TRBD1 (6 bases). CDR1 and CDR2 from the germline V gene are MNHEY and SMNVEV (reference sequence). V lost 0 bases, J lost 7 bases, and 18 bases lay in between. CDR3 size: 17 residues. In DNA, the CDR3 is TGTGCCAGCAGTTTATCTTTGGGACATTCTCTGGGCGGGGAGCTGTTTTTT. Translation: CASSLSLGHSLGGELFF.

V usage is TRBV4-1 and J usage is TRBJ2-1, with TRBD2 identical over 8 bases. J gave up 4 bases and V 0 bases, and 8 bases lay outside the gene matches. Germline CDR1 MGHRA, CDR2 YSYEKL. This CDR3 spans 17 amino acids. Written as DNA, the CDR3 is TGCGCCAGCAGCCAAGAACTTACGGGAGGGGGTTACAATGAGCAGTTCTTC. It is translated as CASSQELTGGGYNEQFF.

The genes are TRBV7-9 and TRBJ1-1, with 9 bases fitting TRBD1. The CDR3 is 14 residues long. The V segment lost 1 base and the J segment 4 bases; nucleotides outside the gene matches: 1. Germline V gene lookup returns CDR1 SEHNR and CDR2 FQNEAQ (reference sequence). The CDR3 region has the DNA TGTGCCAGCAGCTTAGGGGGACAGGGCACTGAAGCTTTCTTT. Encoded protein: CASSLGGQGTEAFF.

This chain uses TRBV5-1 with TRBJ2-2, with TRBD2 matching 14 bases. This CDR3 contains 18 residues. Germline V gives CDR1 SGHRS, CDR2 YFSETQ. J lost 1 base, V lost 4 bases, and 6 bases had no gene match. The CDR3: CASSKDGTSGRNTGELFF. CDR3 in DNA: TGCGCCAGCAGCAAGGATGGGACTAGCGGGAGGAACACCGGGGAGCTGTTTTTT.

The chain employs TRBV5-6 and TRBJ1-6; tentative D call: TRBD1 (5 bases). Germline V lookup: CDR1 SGHDT, CDR2 YYEEEE. The V end lost 4 bases, the J end lost 13 bases, and 18 bases lay between the germline ends. CDR3 size: 14 residues. The CDR3 region is CASSRPPTESPLHF. CDR3 DNA: TGTGCCAGCAGCCGGCCGCCGACAGAATCCCCCCTCCACTTT.

The V call is TRBV7-3, the J call TRBJ2-2; 7 bases align to TRBD2. J lost 5 bases, V lost 3 bases, and 6 bases had no gene match. This CDR3 region has 15 residues. CDR1 and CDR2 (germline): SGHTA, FQGTGA. The CDR3, as DNA: TGTGCCAGCAGCTTCCGACTAGCCGATACCGGGGAGCTGTTTTTT. Protein product: CASSFRLADTGELFF.

This sequence joins TRBV7-3 and TRBJ2-3; TRBD2 might be the D (5 bases). The V gene's germline CDR1 is SGHTA and CDR2 FQGTGA. The V and J ends lost 0 bases and 8 bases respectively, with 15 bases between them. The CDR3 extends over 15 amino acids. The DNA of the CDR3 is TGTGCCAGCAGCTTAACTGGACTCAGAGGAGGTACGCAGTATTTT. Encoded protein: CASSLTGLRGGTQYF.

The chain employs TRBV9 and TRBJ2-7, with TRBD1 as a possible D gene (5 bases). Deletions cut 0 bases from V and 4 bases from J, with 20 bases between. The CDR3 is 17 residues long. Germline assignment: CDR1 SGDLS and CDR2 YYNGEE. The CDR3 DNA reads TGTGCCAGCAGCGTAGGGGCCGGGCAGGGCCTTTTGTACGAGCAGTACTTC. It yields the protein CASSVGAGQGLLYEQYF.

This chain connects TRBV6-5 to TRBJ2-1; a weak D match, TRBD1 (5 bases). The germline V gene has CDR1 MNHEY and CDR2 SVGAGI. CDR3 size: 14 residues. V lost 5 bases and J 3 bases, leaving 11 bases between the germline ends. CDR3 region: CASSQFDSYNEQFF. For the CDR3, the DNA is TGTGCCAGCAGTCAATTTGACAGCTACAATGAGCAGTTCTTC.

The CDR3 sequence: CASSDTPGRGGNTIYF. As DNA, the CDR3 is TGTGCCAGCAGCGACACCCCAGGACGGGGTGGAAACACCATATATTTT. This chain uses TRBV13 with TRBJ1-3; D unresolved. Trimming shortened V by 5 bases and J by 3 bases, and 17 bases separated the two germline ends. The germline CDR1 and CDR2 sequences are PRHDT and FYEKMQ (reference sequence). The CDR3 length is 16 residues.

This clone was seen more than once but under ten times. Here the CDR3 reads CASSGIGADTQYF. DNA for the CDR3: TGTGCCAGCAGCGGAATAGGGGCAGATACGCAGTATTTT. The rearrangement joins TRBV9 to TRBJ2-3; a possible D gene is TRBD1 (5 bases). With 3 bases removed from V and 4 bases from J, the gap between germline ends came to 9 bases. In germline, CDR1 is SGDLS, CDR2 YYNGEE. The CDR3 loop spans 13 amino acids.

This clone was picked up a small number of times. The CDR3 bases are TGTGCCAGTAGTATAGCACAGGGGGCGCAGGGCGGCTACACCTTC. Its protein product is CASSIAQGAQGGYTF. This chain joins TRBV19 and TRBJ1-2; 9 nucleotides line up with TRBD1. Germline lookup yields CDR1 LNHDA and CDR2 SQIVND (reference sequence). Germline trimming cut 1 base from V and 8 bases from J; bases unmatched to any gene: 8. The CDR3 runs to 15 residues.

In its sample, this clone was seen once. The V call is TRBV5-1, the J call TRBJ2-3, with 8 bases identical to TRBD2. CDR1 is SGHRS, CDR2 YFSETQ, per germline. Trimming removed 4 bases from V and 3 bases from J; junction bases left unmatched: 7. The CDR3 totals 15 residues. The CDR3 DNA reads as TGCGCCAGCAGCGTGGGACTAGGGGAGACAGATACGCAGTATTTT. Its translation is CASSVGLGETDTQYF.